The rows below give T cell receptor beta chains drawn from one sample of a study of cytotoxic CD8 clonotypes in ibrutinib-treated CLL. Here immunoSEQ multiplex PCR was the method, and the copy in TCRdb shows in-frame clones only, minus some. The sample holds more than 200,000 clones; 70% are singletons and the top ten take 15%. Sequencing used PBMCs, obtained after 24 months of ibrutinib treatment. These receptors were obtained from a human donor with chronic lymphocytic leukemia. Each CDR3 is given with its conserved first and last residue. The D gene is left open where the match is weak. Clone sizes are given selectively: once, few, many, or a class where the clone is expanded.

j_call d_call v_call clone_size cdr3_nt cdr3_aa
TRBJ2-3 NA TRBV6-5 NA TGTGCCAGCAGAAGAGGGCTCTCAGATACGCAGTATTTT CASRRGLSDTQYF
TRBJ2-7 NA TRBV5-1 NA TGCGCCAGCAGCTTGATGGCGGACCCCGATGGACGGTTCGAGCAGTACTTC CASSLMADPDGRFEQYF
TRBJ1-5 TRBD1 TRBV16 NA TGTGCCAGCAGCCCAGACAGGGGGCTGGGCAATCAGCCCCAGCATTTT CASSPDRGLGNQPQHF
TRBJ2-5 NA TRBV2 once TGTGCCAGCAGCGGCCGGGACTCCGGAGAGACCCAGTACTTC CASSGRDSGETQYF
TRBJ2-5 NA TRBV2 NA TGTGCCAGCGGGAGGGAGACCCAGTACTTC CASGRETQYF
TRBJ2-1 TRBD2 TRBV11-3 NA TGTGCCAGCAGCTTAGCGGGAGGTGATATTAGCTCCTACAATGAGCAGTTCTTC CASSLAGGDISSYNEQFF
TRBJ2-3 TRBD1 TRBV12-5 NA TGTGCTAGGGACAGGGTCAGGGTCACAGATACGCAGTATTTT CARDRVRVTDTQYF
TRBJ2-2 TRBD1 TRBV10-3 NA TGTGCCATCAGTGACTCTCAGGACAGGGCCGGGGAGCTGTTTTTT CAISDSQDRAGELFF
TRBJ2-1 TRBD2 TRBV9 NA TGTGCCAGCAGCGTAGAGGGACTAGCGTACAACCCGCCCAATGAGCAGTTCTTC CASSVEGLAYNPPNEQFF
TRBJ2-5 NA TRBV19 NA TGTGCCAGTAGCTCCCGTGGGGGATTCCAAGAGACCCAGTACTTC CASSSRGGFQETQYF
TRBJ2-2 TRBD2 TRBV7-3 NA TGTGCCAGCAGCTTAGCGGGAGGGATCACCGGGGAGCTGTTTTTT CASSLAGGITGELFF
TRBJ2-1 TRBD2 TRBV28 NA TGTGCCAGCAGTTTTTGGACTAGCGGGAGGGCCTTTGGGAATGAGCAGTTCTTC CASSFWTSGRAFGNEQFF
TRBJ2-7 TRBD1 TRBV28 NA TGTGCCAGCAGTGGGACAGGGAGGAACGAGCAGTACTTC CASSGTGRNEQYF
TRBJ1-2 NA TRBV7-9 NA TGTGCCAGCAGCTCGACAAGTGGCTACACCTTC CASSSTSGYTF
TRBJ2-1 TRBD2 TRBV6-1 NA TGTGCCAGCATCCCCACTAGCGGGGGTTACAATGAGCAGTTCTTC CASIPTSGGYNEQFF
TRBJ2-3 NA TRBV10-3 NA TGTGCCATCAGTTCGGACGCCCCCACGGATACGCAGTATTTT CAISSDAPTDTQYF
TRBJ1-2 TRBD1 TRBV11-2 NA TGTGCCAGCAGCTCAGGGGGGGATGGCTACACCTTC CASSSGGDGYTF
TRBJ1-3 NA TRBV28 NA TGTGCCAGCAACGGTCCCAAACCACGGCTGGGAAACACCATATATTTT CASNGPKPRLGNTIYF
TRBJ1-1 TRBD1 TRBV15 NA TGTGCCACCAGCAGAGTGACAGGGGAGAACACTGAAGCTTTCTTT CATSRVTGENTEAFF
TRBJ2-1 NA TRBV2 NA TGTGCCAGCAGTGCCTTCCCCGACCTTTCCTACAATGAGCAGTTCTTC CASSAFPDLSYNEQFF
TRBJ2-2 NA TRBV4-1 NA TGCGCCAGCAGACTAGGGACCGGGGAGCTGTTTTTT CASRLGTGELFF
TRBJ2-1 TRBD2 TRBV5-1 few TGCGCCAGCAGCTTCCTAGCGGGTGGAGGGAATGAGCAGTTCTTC CASSFLAGGGNEQFF
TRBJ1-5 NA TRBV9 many TGTGCCAGCAGCGTAGGAGGGGTAGGTCAGCCCCAGCATTTT CASSVGGVGQPQHF
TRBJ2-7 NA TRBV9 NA TGTGCCAGCAGCGTAGCATTGGCGGATATCTACGAGCAGTACTTC CASSVALADIYEQYF
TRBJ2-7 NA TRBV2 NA TGTGCCAGCAGTGCTGCCTACGAGCAGTACTTC CASSAAYEQYF
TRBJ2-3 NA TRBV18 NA TGTGCCAGCTCACCATTTGCTGATACGCAGTATTTT CASSPFADTQYF
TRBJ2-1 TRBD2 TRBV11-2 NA TGTGCCAGCAGCGTGACTAGCGCCTCATACAATGAGCAGTTCTTC CASSVTSASYNEQFF
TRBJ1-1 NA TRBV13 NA TGTGCCAGCAGCTTAGGCCGGGGGACTGAAGCTTTCTTT CASSLGRGTEAFF
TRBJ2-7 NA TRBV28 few TGTGCCAGCACCCTGGGGGGAGCCTACTACGAGCAGTACTTC CASTLGGAYYEQYF
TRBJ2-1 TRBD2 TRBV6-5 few TGTGCCAGCAGTTACTCGAGGCTAGCGGGAGGGAATGAGCAGTTCTTC CASSYSRLAGGNEQFF
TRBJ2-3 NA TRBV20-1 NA TGCAGTGCTAGGAGGGGAGAAACGCAGTATTTT CSARRGETQYF
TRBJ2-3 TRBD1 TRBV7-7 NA TGTGCTAGCAGCTCCTCGGGACAGGGACTGAGGGCAGATACGCAGTATTTT CASSSSGQGLRADTQYF
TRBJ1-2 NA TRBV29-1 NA TGCAGCGTTGAAGATGCTCACCCGAAGCGAGGCTACACCTTC CSVEDAHPKRGYTF
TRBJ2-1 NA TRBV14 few TGTGCCAGCAGCCAACCAAATGGGCGGAGGAGGGCCAAGTATGAGCAGTTCTTC CASSQPNGRRRAKYEQFF
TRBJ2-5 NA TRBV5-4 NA TGTGCCAGCAGCTCCGACAGACCAGTCCAAGAGACCCAGTACTTC CASSSDRPVQETQYF
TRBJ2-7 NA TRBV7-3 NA TGTGCCAGCAGCCTGGAGACTAGTCCGATCTACGAGCAGTACTTC CASSLETSPIYEQYF
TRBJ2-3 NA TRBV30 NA TGTGCCTGGAGTCTTACTACAGATACGCAGTATTTT CAWSLTTDTQYF
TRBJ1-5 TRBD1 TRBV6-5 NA TGTGCCAGCAGTTACATCCAGGGGGGTCAGCCCCAGCATTTT CASSYIQGGQPQHF
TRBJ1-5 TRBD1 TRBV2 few TGTGCCAGCAGTACCGGGACAGGGCATCAGCCCCAGCATTTT CASSTGTGHQPQHF
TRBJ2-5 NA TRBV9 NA TGTGCCAGCAGCTCCCTTCTTTCCTCAGAGACCCAGTACTTC CASSSLLSSETQYF
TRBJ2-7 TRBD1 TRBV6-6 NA TGTGCCAGCAGTTACTCGCATGGACAGGGGCGCGAGCAGTACTTC CASSYSHGQGREQYF
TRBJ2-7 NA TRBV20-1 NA TGCAGTGTTAGCCCTAGCTACGAGCAGTACTTC CSVSPSYEQYF